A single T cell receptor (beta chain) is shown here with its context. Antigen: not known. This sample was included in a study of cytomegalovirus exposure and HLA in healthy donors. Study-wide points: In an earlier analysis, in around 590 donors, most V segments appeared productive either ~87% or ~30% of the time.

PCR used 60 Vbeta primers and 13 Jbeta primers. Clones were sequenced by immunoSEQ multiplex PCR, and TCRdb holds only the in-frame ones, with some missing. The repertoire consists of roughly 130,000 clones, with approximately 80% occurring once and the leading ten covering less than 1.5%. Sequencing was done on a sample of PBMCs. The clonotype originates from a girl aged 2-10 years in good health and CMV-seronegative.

CDR3 nucleotides: TGTGCCAGCAGTTTACAGACAGGGCTAAACTATGGCTACACCTTC. The encoded protein is CASSLQTGLNYGYTF. The V gene is TRBV5-4, the J gene TRBJ1-2; 7 nucleotides align to TRBD1. The germline V gene encodes CDR1 SGHNT and CDR2 YYREEE (reference sequence). Germline trimming cut 5 bases from V and 2 bases from J; bases unmatched to any gene: 9. CDR3 size: 15 residues.